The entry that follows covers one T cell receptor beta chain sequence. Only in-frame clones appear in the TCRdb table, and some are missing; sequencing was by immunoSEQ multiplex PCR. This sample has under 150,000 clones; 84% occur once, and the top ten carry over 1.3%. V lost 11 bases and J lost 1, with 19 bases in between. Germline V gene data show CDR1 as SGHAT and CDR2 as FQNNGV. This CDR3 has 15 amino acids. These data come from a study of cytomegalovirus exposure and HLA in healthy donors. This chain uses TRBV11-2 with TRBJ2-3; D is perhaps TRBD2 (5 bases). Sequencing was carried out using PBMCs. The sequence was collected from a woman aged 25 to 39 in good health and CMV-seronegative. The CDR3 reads CASSLGTSGTDTQYF. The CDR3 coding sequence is TGTGCCTCGAGTCTAGGAACTAGTGGCACAGATACGCAGTATTTT.